This T cell receptor (beta chain) came from a study of blood T cell repertoires in COVID-19. Germline CDR1 LGHNA, CDR2 YNFKEQ. The CDR3 totals 16 residues. J gave up 0 bases and V 4 bases, and 1 base lay outside the gene matches. Seattle cases were enrolled at active infection and followed longitudinally. The method was immunoSEQ multiplex PCR; TCRdb's version includes in-frame clones alone and lacks a portion of them. The data show 330,000 or so clones, 87% seen once. V usage is TRBV4-2 and J usage is TRBJ2-3; 13 bases fit TRBD2. This receptor was obtained from a man aged 30 to 45 with COVID-19, enrolled during active disease. Sequencing was done on a sample of peripheral blood. For the CDR3, the DNA is TGTGCCAGCAGCCTGGGACTAGCGGGAAGCACAGATACGCAGTATTTT. Protein sequence: CASSLGLAGSTDTQYF.